This T cell receptor beta chain stems from a study of Ad26.COV2.S vaccination and SARS-CoV-2 variants. The CDR3 runs 15 residues. Germline CDR1 SGHRS, CDR2 YFSETQ. Trimming shortened V by 4 bases and J by 8 bases, and 18 bases separated the two germline ends. Specified treatment: around 19 received Ad26.COV2.S at low or high dose, single or two shots; 5 received placebo; per-sample allocation not given. Samples analyzed were those drawn on day 63 after the first vaccine or placebo injection. A note on this clone: Its target is not known.

The data were produced by immunoSEQ multiplex PCR, yet TCRdb's version contains in-frame clones alone and is incomplete. Among 300,000 to 400,000 clones listed, around 89% were seen once. Study-wide results and caveats: Analyses of TCR breadth and depth may have underestimated total T cell responses.

Here the sequenced sample was peripheral blood, taken in a trial of Ad26.COV2.S vaccine versus placebo. This receptor was taken from a person between 18 and 65 years old who received the Ad26.COV2.S COVID-19 vaccine or a placebo. The rearrangement joins TRBV5-1 to TRBJ2-2; D remains ambiguous. CDR3 coding DNA: TGCGCCAGCAGCCAACACTCTAGTGCGGTAGGGGAGCTGTTTTTT. This encodes CASSQHSSAVGELFF. The entire variable domain, with the rest obtained from reference TRBV5-1 and TRBJ2-2, is as follows: KAGVTQTPRYLIKTRGQQVTLSCSPISGHRSVSWYQQTPGQGLQFLFEYFSETQRNKGNFPGRFSGRQFSNSRSEMNVSTLELGDSALYLCASSQHSSAVGELFFGEGSRLTVL.